Following are 19 T cell receptor beta chains from one sample sequenced in a study of T-cell memory formation after mild COVID-19. TCRdb reprocessed the 5' RACE reads via MiXCR and lists one record per CDR3 protein. The data show roughly 110,000 distinct CDR3 sequences, about an eighth seen once. Sequencing used PBMCs or a T cell subset sorted from them (not recorded which). These receptors were collected from a man aged 18 to 30 who had mild COVID-19 (a few samples of this study predate the infection). Cell type and time point are not known.

J is TRBJ2-6 and V is TRBV12-3 or TRBV12-4; no clear D gene. The CDR3 length is 13 residues. V was trimmed by 6 bases and J by 4 bases, leaving 7 bases between them. The CDR3 is CASRRGGANVLTF. The CDR3 coding sequence is TGTGCCAGCAGGCGAGGCGGGGCCAACGTCCTGACTTTC.

This clonotype was counted at least ten times. The V and J genes are TRBV4-1 and TRBJ2-1, with a weak D call TRBD2 (5 bases). This CDR3 contains 14 residues. Between the trimmed V and J ends, which lost 2 bases and 4 bases, there was a span of 9 bases. CDR1 is MGHRA, CDR2 YSYEKL, per germline. For the CDR3, the DNA is TGCGCCAGCAGCCAACGGACTGTATACAATGAGCAGTTCTTC. The encoded protein is CASSQRTVYNEQFF.

This sequence joins TRBV25-1 and TRBJ2-7; 8 positions agree with TRBD1. V dropped 2 bases and J dropped 5; count of bases not matched to a gene: 5. Per germline, CDR1 MGHDK and CDR2 SYGVNS. The CDR3 runs to 14 residues. The CDR3 DNA sequence: TGTGCCAGCAGTGAACGTGGACAGGGCCACGAGCAGTACTTC. Its translation is CASSERGQGHEQYF.

The table lists this clonotype with a few counts. The chain joins TRBV10-3 to TRBJ2-6; 9 nucleotides match TRBD1. Germline CDR1 is ENHRY and CDR2 is SYGVKD. V lost 6 bases to trimming and J lost 2 bases; unmatched junction nucleotides: 8. The CDR3 has 17 residues. In DNA, the CDR3 is TGTGCCATCAGCATGGACAGGGGCGGTCCTGGGGCCAACGTCCTGACTTTC. Encoded protein: CAISMDRGGPGANVLTF.

The chain couples TRBV2 to TRBJ1-2; D is unresolved. Between the trimmed V and J ends, which lost 8 bases and 1 base, there was a span of 5 bases. The CDR3 runs to 11 residues. The germline gives CDR1 SNHLY, CDR2 FYNNEI. The CDR3 loop reads CASVLNYGYTF. In DNA, the CDR3 is TGTGCCAGCGTACTTAACTATGGCTACACCTTC. The full variable domain, with the rest looked up from reference TRBV2 and TRBJ1-2, is EPEVTQTPSHQVTQMGQEVILRCVPISNHLYFYWYRQILGQKVEFLVSFYNNEISEKSEIFDDQFSVERPDGSNFTLKIRSTKLEDSAMYFCASVLNYGYTFGSGTRLTVV.

V usage is TRBV27 and J usage is TRBJ1-6; D is unclear. Trimming took off 4 bases at V and 7 bases at J, with 17 bases between the two ends. The length of the CDR3 is 16 residues. The germline V gene has CDR1 MNHEY and CDR2 SMNVEV (reference sequence). This chain's CDR3 is CASSSFYGEVNSPLHF. The CDR3 DNA reads TGTGCCAGCAGTTCGTTCTACGGGGAAGTAAATTCACCCCTCCACTTT.

V and J are TRBV5-1 and TRBJ2-5; 7 bases fit TRBD1. Germline V CDR1 and CDR2: SGHRS, YFSETQ. The trim removed 2 bases at V and 1 base at J, leaving 14 bases unmatched. The CDR3 contains 18 residues. Written as DNA, the CDR3 is TGCGCCAGCAGCTTTTACCCCGGGACAGAACATGTCCAAGAGACCCAGTACTTC. It codes for CASSFYPGTEHVQETQYF.

J is TRBJ2-3 and V is TRBV9; D gene unclear. Per germline, CDR1 SGDLS and CDR2 YYNGEE. V dropped 0 bases and J dropped 5 bases, with 1 base sitting between them. There are 11 residues in the CDR3. The chain's CDR3 is CASSVGDTQYF. Written as DNA, the CDR3 is TGTGCCAGCAGCGTAGGAGATACGCAGTATTTT.

This clonotype was recorded only once. This chain connects TRBV10-3 to TRBJ2-5; D may be TRBD2 (5 bases). With 10 bases removed from V and 5 bases from J, the gap between germline ends came to 20 bases. Germline V gene data show CDR1 as ENHRY and CDR2 as SYGVKD. The CDR3 runs to 14 residues. CDR3 DNA: TGTGCCACCTTCCCCGGAAGCGGTTGGGAGACCCAGTACTTC. This translates into CATFPGSGWETQYF.

This clonotype turned up a few times. V usage is TRBV6-5 and J usage is TRBJ1-3; D gene uncertain. There are 15 residues in the CDR3. Trimming stripped 1 base from V and 2 bases from J, with 9 bases between. CDR1 is MNHEY and CDR2 is SVGAGI in the germline V gene. The CDR3 DNA follows: TGTGCCAGCAGTTACTTCGGGAGTACTGGAAACACCATATATTTT. Amino acids: CASSYFGSTGNTIYF.

V and J are TRBV9 and TRBJ2-5, with D possibly matching TRBD2 (5 bases). Trimming left V 4 bases short and J 5 bases short, with 12 bases between. The germline gives CDR1 SGDLS, CDR2 YYNGEE. This CDR3 region has 13 residues. The CDR3 DNA sequence: TGTGCCAGCAGCCCGGCATCGGGGGAGACCCAGTACTTC. The encoded protein is CASSPASGETQYF. The full variable domain, rest sourced from reference TRBV9 and TRBJ2-5, is DSGVTQTPKHLITATGQRVTLRCSPRSGDLSVYWYQQSLDQGLQFLIQYYNGEERAKGNILERFSAQQFPDLHSELNLSSLELGDSALYFCASSPASGETQYFGPGTRLLVL.

This clonotype came up a few times. The chain combines TRBV5-6 with TRBJ2-7; D is unclear. Germline values: CDR1 SGHDT, CDR2 YYEEEE. This CDR3 spans 13 amino acids. Trimming removed 0 bases from V and 4 bases from J, with 8 bases in between. CDR3 loop: CASSLEEGYEQYV. CDR3 sequence (DNA): TGTGCCAGCAGCTTGGAGGAAGGTTACGAGCAGTACGTC.

This clonotype was seen more than once but under ten times. The chain has TRBV7-8 and TRBJ2-5; weak D call: TRBD1 (5 bases). V lost 7 bases and J 2 bases, leaving 14 bases between the germline ends. The germline CDR1 and CDR2 sequences are SGHVS and FQNEAQ. This CDR3 is built from 14 residues. In DNA, the CDR3 is TGTGCCAGCATCTCGACAGACGCTCAAGAGACCCAGTACTTC. Translation: CASISTDAQETQYF.

This clonotype was detected a few times. V gene TRBV5-6 combines with J gene TRBJ1-2; a weak D match, TRBD1 (5 bases). The V end was cut by 0 bases, the J end by 5 bases, with 14 bases between. Germline loops: CDR1 SGHDT, CDR2 YYEEEE. The CDR3 consists of 15 residues. The CDR3 coding sequence is TGTGCCAGCAGCTTGGAGTCAGGGTTGGGGTATGGCTACACCTTC. This gives the protein CASSLESGLGYGYTF.

This chain links TRBV4-2 with TRBJ1-5; D is undetermined. V was shortened by 3 bases and J by 1 base, with 10 bases between the two germline ends. The germline CDR1 and CDR2 sequences are LGHNA and YNFKEQ. This CDR3 is 15 amino acids long. DNA of the CDR3: TGTGCCAGCAGCCAGCGGGAACAAAGCAATCAGCCCCAGCATTTT. Its protein product is CASSQREQSNQPQHF.

This chain connects TRBV18 to TRBJ2-7; 7 nucleotides match TRBD1. The CDR3 is 14 amino acids. V gave up 7 bases and J gave up 2 bases; unmatched junction bases: 8. Germline lookup yields CDR1 KGHSH and CDR2 LQKENI. The CDR3 DNA follows: TGTGCCAGCTTCTCCTCTGACAGGGCCTACGAGCAGTACGTC. The encoded protein is CASFSSDRAYEQYV.

The rearrangement joins TRBV4-1 to TRBJ2-2; no firm D call. CDR3 length equals 14 residues. Germline lookup yields CDR1 MGHRA and CDR2 YSYEKL. V was shortened by 1 base and J by 4 bases, with 7 bases between the two germline ends. The CDR3 sequence is CASSQGLLTGELFF. DNA of the CDR3: TGCGCCAGCAGCCAAGGACTGCTCACCGGGGAGCTGTTTTTT.

The table lists this clonotype with many counts. This chain links TRBV20-1 with TRBJ2-1; possibly TRBD2 for D (5 bases). Germline V gene sequence: CDR1 DFQATT, CDR2 SNEGSKA (reference sequence). The CDR3 extends over 15 amino acids. V lost 5 bases to trimming and J lost 2 bases, with 16 bases between them. CDR3 coding DNA: TGCAGTGCTCGACCCTCTCACGGGGCCTACAATGAGCAGTTCTTC. It is translated as CSARPSHGAYNEQFF.

The V and J genes are TRBV7-2 and TRBJ1-6, with D possibly being TRBD1 (6 bases). Germline loops: CDR1 SGHTA, CDR2 FQGNSA. V was pared by 1 base and J by 8 bases, with 15 bases between. This CDR3 contains 16 residues. CDR3 residues: CASSLVAGAGDSPLHF. CDR3 DNA sequence: TGTGCCAGCAGCTTAGTGGCGGGGGCCGGAGATTCACCCCTCCACTTT.